Each of the 10 T cell receptor beta chains below was sequenced from the same sample in a study of OX40 agonist ivuxolimab in advanced cancers. To prepare the library, the immunoSEQ multiplex PCR assay was applied. This immuneACCESS table, as held by TCRdb, lists in-frame sequences with V and J called but not all clones. Of the missing ones, under half trace to an unresolved V gene in checked studies; the others have no known cause. The sample table contains around 100,000 clones; only one count was recorded for over 75% of them. Approximately 0.34% of the sample is in the top ten clones. The sequenced sample was CD4+ or CD8+ T cells sorted from blood, obtained in a trial of the OX40 agonist ivuxolimab. These receptors all come from an adult with an advanced solid tumor such as melanoma, head and neck, liver or kidney cancer.

This sequence joins TRBV5-5 and TRBJ2-7; 7 bases fit TRBD1. Germline loops: CDR1 SGHKS, CDR2 YYEKEE (reference sequence). This CDR3 spans 16 amino acids. V dropped 3 bases and J dropped 3; count of bases not matched to a gene: 12. This CDR3 reads CASSSTTGTVIYEQYF. The CDR3 region has the DNA TGTGCCAGCAGCTCGACAACCGGGACAGTCATCTACGAGCAGTACTTC.

The genes are TRBV6-5 and TRBJ2-3, with 12 bases matching TRBD2. J gave up 1 base and V 8 bases, and 4 bases lay outside the gene matches. This CDR3 is built from 15 residues. Germline assignment: CDR1 MNHEY and CDR2 SVGAGI. The CDR3, as DNA: TGTGCCAGCCGCAGACTAGCGGGGGGCACAGATACGCAGTATTTT. Its protein product is CASRRLAGGTDTQYF.

The V call is TRBV19, the J call TRBJ2-6; no clear D gene. The V and J ends lost 4 bases and 1 base respectively, with 14 bases between them. CDR1 is LNHDA, CDR2 SQIVND, per germline (reference sequence). The CDR3 totals 17 residues. As DNA, the CDR3 is TGTGCCAGTAGTAAGGCGGTCATCGGGTCTGGGGCCAACGTCCTGACTTTC. Translated, it gives CASSKAVIGSGANVLTF.

The genes are TRBV7-2 and TRBJ2-3; the D is unclear. V was trimmed by 5 bases and J by 6 bases, leaving 6 bases between them. Looked up from germline, CDR1 is SGHTA and CDR2 is FQGNSA. The length of the CDR3 is 11 residues. The CDR3 sequence is CASSRLDTQYF. CDR3 sequence (DNA): TGTGCCAGCAGCCGCCTGGATACGCAGTATTTT.

The chain combines TRBV27 with TRBJ2-1; no firm D call. The CDR3 consists of 15 residues. The V gene lost 6 bases and the J gene lost 6 bases, with 18 bases spanning the gap. The germline gives CDR1 MNHEY, CDR2 SMNVEV (reference sequence). The CDR3 protein is CASSPRALWVNEQFF. The DNA of the CDR3 is TGTGCCAGCAGCCCCCGGGCCCTCTGGGTCAATGAGCAGTTCTTC.

The chain couples TRBV4-3 to TRBJ2-2, with TRBD2 matching 8 bases. The CDR3 contains 15 residues. Germline V gene sequence: CDR1 LGHNA, CDR2 YSLEER. J lost 6 bases, V lost 1 base, and 4 bases had no gene match. The CDR3 DNA follows: TGCGCCAGCAGCCAAGTCTCTAGCGGGTCCGGGGAGCTGTTTTTT. Translated, it gives CASSQVSSGSGELFF.

The chain joins TRBV7-6 to TRBJ1-1, with 9 bases lining up with TRBD1. CDR1 is SGHVS, CDR2 FNYEAQ, per germline. The V segment lost 4 bases and the J segment 7 bases; nucleotides outside the gene matches: 4. This CDR3 has 13 amino acids. CDR3: CASSSGTGREAFF. The CDR3 DNA reads as TGTGCCAGCAGCTCCGGGACAGGGCGTGAAGCTTTCTTT.

The genes are TRBV4-3 and TRBJ2-7, with 7 bases matching TRBD2. The V gene's germline CDR1 is LGHNA and CDR2 YSLEER. Trimming cost V 0 bases and J 2 bases; bases outside gene matches: 7. The CDR3 covers 16 residues. CDR3 DNA sequence: TGCGCCAGCAGCCAAGAGTATCTAGCGGATACCTACGAGCAGTACTTC. Translating it yields CASSQEYLADTYEQYF.

This sequence joins TRBV7-3 and TRBJ2-3, with D perhaps TRBD2 (6 bases). Germline V CDR1 and CDR2: SGHTA, FQGTGA. The length of the CDR3 is 16 residues. The ends were cut back, 2 bases at V and 3 bases at J, with 15 bases in the middle. This CDR3 reads CASSLSPGGGTDTQYF. DNA for the CDR3: TGTGCCAGCAGCTTATCCCCAGGTGGGGGGACAGATACGCAGTATTTT.

The chain has TRBV10-2 and TRBJ2-7, with D hard to call. The CDR3 contains 10 residues. V was pared by 3 bases and J by 3 bases, with 0 bases between. Germline V gene sequence: CDR1 WSHSY, CDR2 SAAADI. This chain's CDR3 is CASSDYEQYF. CDR3 nucleotide sequence: TGCGCCAGCAGTGACTACGAGCAGTACTTC.